The 22 T cell receptor beta chains below all came from one sample that was sequenced in a study of shared clonotypes between healthy human individuals. This table comes from immunoSEQ multiplex PCR, and its TCRdb copy is limited to in-frame clones, with some not included. The sample lists around 240,000 clones, 60% to 70% seen once, with over 8.5% in the top ten. Sequenced input: memory CD4+ T cells sorted from blood. Sample subset: CD45RA-negative fraction. These receptors were taken from a man aged 30-40 years in good health.

At least ten counts were recorded for this clone. This chain connects TRBV18 to TRBJ1-4, with 8 nucleotides matching TRBD1. V dropped 6 bases and J dropped 7; count of bases not matched to a gene: 7. This CDR3 region has 14 residues. Per the germline V gene, CDR1 is KGHSH and CDR2 is LQKENI. The CDR3 reads CASSAGTGGEKLFF. The CDR3 DNA sequence: TGTGCCAGCTCTGCCGGGACAGGCGGTGAAAAACTGTTTTTT.

This clone was found a few times. This sequence joins TRBV6-1 and TRBJ1-1, with a tentative D call TRBD1 (5 bases). CDR3 length equals 16 residues. V shed 2 bases and J shed 3 bases, with 16 bases lying between them. Per the germline V gene, CDR1 is MNHNS and CDR2 is SASEGT. The CDR3: CASSERRRGRYTEAFF. The CDR3 nucleotides read TGTGCCAGCAGTGAAAGGAGGCGGGGCAGATACACTGAAGCTTTCTTT.

This clone was seen only a few times. V gene TRBV10-3 combines with J gene TRBJ1-1, with D tentatively TRBD1 (5 bases). This CDR3 comprises 14 residues. Trimming left V 2 bases short and J 7 bases short, with 14 bases between. Germline-derived CDR1 and CDR2 are ENHRY and SYGVKD. Written as DNA, the CDR3 is TGTGCCATCAGTGAGGATTCGTTGGGGGTTGAAGCTTTCTTT. It is translated as CAISEDSLGVEAFF.

This clone has ten or more counts. CDR3 loop: CASSFAGTSGTGELFF. CDR3 DNA sequence: TGTGCCAGCAGTTTTGCCGGGACTAGCGGCACCGGGGAGCTGTTTTTT. This chain links TRBV6-5 with TRBJ2-2; 11 positions agree with TRBD2. The germline V gene has CDR1 MNHEY and CDR2 SVGAGI. The CDR3 runs 16 residues. V shed 4 bases, J shed 4 bases, and the junction held 5 bases outside the gene matches.

Ten or more counts support this clone. The V call is TRBV6-5, the J call TRBJ2-4; D gene uncertain. The CDR3 spans 15 residues. Germline V gene lookup returns CDR1 MNHEY and CDR2 SVGAGI. V was clipped by 0 bases and J by 1 base, with 7 bases between them. Here the CDR3 reads CASSYSTGAKNIQYF. The DNA for the CDR3 is TGTGCCAGCAGTTACTCGACTGGGGCCAAAAACATTCAGTACTTC.

This clone was seen a handful of times. The V gene is TRBV5-6, the J gene TRBJ2-3, with TRBD2 matching 7 bases. Trimming took 4 bases from V and 6 from J; bases not matched to a gene: 11. CDR3 length: 15 residues. The germline CDR1 and CDR2 sequences are SGHDT and YYEEEE. CDR3 sequence reads: CASSPDAGVADTQYF. CDR3 bases: TGTGCCAGCAGCCCTGACGCGGGAGTCGCCGATACGCAGTATTTT.

This chain joins TRBV9 and TRBJ2-2; perhaps D is TRBD1 or TRBD2 (5 bases each). Trimming removed 0 bases at V and 8 bases at J, with 11 bases between. The CDR3 extends over 14 amino acids. Germline loops: CDR1 SGDLS, CDR2 YYNGEE. The CDR3 protein is CASSVVGDLGELFF. The CDR3 region has the DNA TGTGCCAGCAGCGTAGTTGGGGACCTAGGGGAGCTGTTTTTT.

This clone was seen repeatedly, ten times or more. V usage is TRBV2 and J usage is TRBJ2-2; D call uncertain. The CDR3 length is 13 residues. V was pared by 5 bases and J by 6 bases, with 10 bases between. CDR1 is SNHLY, CDR2 FYNNEI, per germline. In nucleotides, the CDR3 is TGTGCCAGCAGTTTTAGAGGAGCCGGGGAGCTGTTTTTT. Its protein is CASSFRGAGELFF.

The gene calls are TRBV7-8 and TRBJ1-5; a possible D gene is TRBD1 (5 bases). CDR3 length: 16 residues. CDR1 is SGHVS and CDR2 is FQNEAQ in the germline V gene. The V end lost 4 bases, the J end lost 1 base, and 14 bases lay between the germline ends. The CDR3: CASSYLPGGSNQPQHF. CDR3 sequence (DNA): TGTGCCAGCAGCTACCTCCCGGGGGGAAGCAATCAGCCCCAGCATTTT.

In DNA form, the CDR3 reads TGCGCCAGCAGCTTGCTAGGGACAGCGAGTTACGAGCAGTACTTC. Translated, it gives CASSLLGTASYEQYF. The V gene is TRBV5-1, the J gene TRBJ2-7, with TRBD1 matching 7 bases. Trimming removed 1 base from V and 4 bases from J; junction bases left unmatched: 8. Germline CDR1 reads SGHRS; CDR2 reads YFSETQ. CDR3 size: 15 residues.

The rearrangement links TRBV9 to TRBJ1-5; D not certain. Looked up from germline, CDR1 is SGDLS and CDR2 is YYNGEE. This CDR3 is built from 15 residues. Trimming pared 0 bases from V and 1 base from J, leaving 8 bases between. The CDR3 DNA follows: TGTGCCAGCAGCGTAGACTCTGGGAGCAATCAGCCCCAGCATTTT. This gives the protein CASSVDSGSNQPQHF.

Regarding this clone: The sample carries other DNA sequences with the same CDR3. CDR3 sequence: CASSFSGNTIYF. The CDR3 bases are TGTGCCAGCAGCTTCAGCGGAAACACCATATATTTT. The gene calls are TRBV11-2 and TRBJ1-3; D not resolved. The germline CDR1 and CDR2 sequences are SGHAT and FQNNGV. V gave up 3 bases and J gave up 4 bases, with 4 bases separating them. The CDR3 is made up of 12 amino acids.

This clone appeared once. The chain employs TRBV7-9 and TRBJ2-3; D tentatively reads TRBD1 or TRBD2 (5 bases each). Trimming cost V 5 bases and J 1 base, with 7 bases left between them. The CDR3 contains 13 residues. Germline assignment: CDR1 SEHNR and CDR2 FQNEAQ (reference sequence). The CDR3 spells CASSRDGTDTQYF. DNA for the CDR3: TGTGCCAGCAGCAGGGACGGCACAGATACGCAGTATTTT.

The rearrangement links TRBV6-1 to TRBJ1-1; 8 bases agree with TRBD1. After removal of 3 bases from V and 8 bases from J, the junction contained 5 bases not matched to a gene. Per the germline V gene, CDR1 is MNHNS and CDR2 is SASEGT. CDR3 length: 13 amino acids. CDR3 protein: CASSETGVAEAFF. CDR3 DNA: TGTGCCAGCAGTGAGACAGGGGTGGCGGAAGCTTTCTTT.

The genes are TRBV27 and TRBJ1-5; D remains unclear. V lost 0 bases to trimming and J lost 0 bases, with 24 bases between them. The germline gives CDR1 MNHEY, CDR2 SMNVEV (reference sequence). This CDR3 has 21 amino acids. As DNA, the CDR3 is TGTGCCAGCAGTTTATCCGCTGTCGGGGAACGGAGGGTCTATAGCAATCAGCCCCAGCATTTT. This gives the protein CASSLSAVGERRVYSNQPQHF.

This clone was observed once. This rearrangement joins TRBV15 to TRBJ2-3, with no clear D. Trimming removed 5 bases from V and 5 bases from J, with 5 bases in between. The CDR3 is 11 residues long. Germline values: CDR1 LNHNV, CDR2 YYDKDF (reference sequence). The CDR3: CATSELDTQYF. The CDR3 nucleotides are TGTGCCACCAGCGAGTTAGATACGCAGTATTTT.

This chain joins TRBV7-9 and TRBJ1-5; 9 nucleotides align to TRBD1. The CDR3 is 16 amino acids. J was trimmed by 2 bases and V by 1 base; bases with no gene match: 3. Germline V gene sequence: CDR1 SEHNR, CDR2 FQNEAQ (reference sequence). The CDR3 loop is CASSLGRDRGNQPQHF. CDR3 DNA sequence: TGTGCCAGCAGCTTAGGACGGGACAGGGGCAATCAGCCCCAGCATTTT. The full variable domain, its missing parts supplied by reference TRBV7-9 and TRBJ1-5, is DTGVSQNPRHKITKRGQNVTFRCDPISEHNRLYWYRQTLGQGPEFLTYFQNEAQLEKSRLLSDRFSAERPKGSFSTLEIQRTEQGDSAMYLCASSLGRDRGNQPQHFGDGTRLSIL.

The chain links TRBV7-6 to TRBJ2-3; 8 nucleotides align to TRBD2. This CDR3 is 14 amino acids long. Per the germline V gene, CDR1 is SGHVS and CDR2 is FNYEAQ. J lost 6 bases, V lost 5 bases, and 7 bases had no gene match. CDR3 DNA: TGTGCCAGCAGCGGCCTCGGGGGGGACGATACGCAGTATTTT. Translated: CASSGLGGDDTQYF.

This clone was observed a handful of times. The rearrangement links TRBV27 to TRBJ2-7; D not certain. V lost 3 bases, J lost 2 bases, and 11 bases lay in between. This CDR3 has 14 amino acids. The V gene's germline CDR1 is MNHEY and CDR2 SMNVEV (reference sequence). CDR3 nucleotide sequence: TGTGCCAGCAGTTTCCCCGCAATCCCCTACGAGCAGTACTTC. Protein: CASSFPAIPYEQYF.

The chain joins TRBV5-1 to TRBJ2-1; 15 bases fit TRBD2. J was trimmed by 8 bases and V by 4 bases; bases with no gene match: 7. The germline V gene encodes CDR1 SGHRS and CDR2 YFSETQ. The CDR3 is made up of 16 amino acids. CDR3 sequence (DNA): TGCGCCAGCAGCCAACGGACTAGCGGGAGGGGGGATGAGCAGTTCTTC. This codes for CASSQRTSGRGDEQFF. The variable domain in full, completed from reference TRBV5-1 and TRBJ2-1, reads KAGVTQTPRYLIKTRGQQVTLSCSPISGHRSVSWYQQTPGQGLQFLFEYFSETQRNKGNFPGRFSGRQFSNSRSEMNVSTLELGDSALYLCASSQRTSGRGDEQFFGPGTRLTVL.

The chain employs TRBV28 and TRBJ2-7; TRBD2 might be the D (5 bases). From germline, CDR1 is MDHEN and CDR2 SYDVKM. The CDR3 extends over 13 amino acids. The V end was cut by 6 bases, the J end by 3 bases, with 12 bases between. This CDR3 is CASRTLGSYEQYF. Here the CDR3 DNA reads TGTGCCAGCAGAACCCTTGGGAGCTACGAGCAGTACTTC.

The chain combines TRBV5-1 with TRBJ2-1, with TRBD2 matching over 12 bases. Germline CDR1 SGHRS, CDR2 YFSETQ. The trim removed 4 bases at V and 7 bases at J, leaving 6 bases unmatched. The CDR3 spans 15 residues. The CDR3 region is CASSRETSGRNEQFF. The CDR3 nucleotides are TGCGCCAGCAGCAGGGAGACTAGCGGGAGAAATGAGCAGTTCTTC.